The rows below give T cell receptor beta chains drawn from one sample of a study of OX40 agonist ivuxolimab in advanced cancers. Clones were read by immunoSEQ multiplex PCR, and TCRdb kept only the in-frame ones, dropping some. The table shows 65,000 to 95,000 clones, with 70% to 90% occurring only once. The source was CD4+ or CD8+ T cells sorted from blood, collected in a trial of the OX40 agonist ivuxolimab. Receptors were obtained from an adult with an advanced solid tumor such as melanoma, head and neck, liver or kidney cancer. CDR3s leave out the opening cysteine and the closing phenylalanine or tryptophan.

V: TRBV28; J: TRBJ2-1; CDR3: ASSQEGYEQF
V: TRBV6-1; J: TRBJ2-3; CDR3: ASSESPLAGVGDTQY
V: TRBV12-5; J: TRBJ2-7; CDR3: ASGLAAMSYEQY
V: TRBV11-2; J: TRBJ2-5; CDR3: ASSSVTSLPYEQQY
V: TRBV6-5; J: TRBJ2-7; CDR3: ASSRVSGNEQY
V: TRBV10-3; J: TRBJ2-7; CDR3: AISESLGGDTYEQY
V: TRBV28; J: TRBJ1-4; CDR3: ASSAWGQGYEKLF
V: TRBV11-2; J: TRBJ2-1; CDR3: ASSWLDLNEQF
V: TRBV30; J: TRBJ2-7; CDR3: ACSTRLAGDEQY
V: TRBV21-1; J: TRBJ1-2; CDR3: ASSPETGQAGVVNYGYT
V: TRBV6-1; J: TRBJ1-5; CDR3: ASSAARGFQPQH
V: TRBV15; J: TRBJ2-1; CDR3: ATSRDQIAGPQNEQF
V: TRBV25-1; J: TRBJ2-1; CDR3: ASTLTGGHEQF
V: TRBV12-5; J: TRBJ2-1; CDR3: ASGLGLGYEQF
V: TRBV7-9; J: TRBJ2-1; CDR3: ASGQSSYNEQF
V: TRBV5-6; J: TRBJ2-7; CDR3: ASSGPTTGTSVDEQY
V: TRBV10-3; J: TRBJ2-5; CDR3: AISDRGGETQY
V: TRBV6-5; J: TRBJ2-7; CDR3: ASSSSGTSGAYEQY
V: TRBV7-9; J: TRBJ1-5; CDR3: ASSLAAQPQH
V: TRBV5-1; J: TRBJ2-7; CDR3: ASSPQGYEQY
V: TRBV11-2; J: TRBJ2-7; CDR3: ASSHGPAQY
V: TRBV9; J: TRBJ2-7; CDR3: ASSFTGISDIF
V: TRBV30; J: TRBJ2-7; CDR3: AWSVRTGFHQQY
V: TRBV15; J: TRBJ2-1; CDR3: ATSRDSSGYNEQF
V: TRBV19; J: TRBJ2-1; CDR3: ASSMLAGGYNEQF
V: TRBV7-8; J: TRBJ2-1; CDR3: ASSLVGSGISYNEQF
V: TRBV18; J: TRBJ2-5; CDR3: ASSPAGTEKETQY
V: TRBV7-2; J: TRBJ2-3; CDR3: ASSLGTGRTRTQY
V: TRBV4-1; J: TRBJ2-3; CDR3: ASSQPTDTQY
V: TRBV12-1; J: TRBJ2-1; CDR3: ASSFFPTGQF
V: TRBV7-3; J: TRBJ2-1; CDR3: ASSLLGSTSGTNEQF
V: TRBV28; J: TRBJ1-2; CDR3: ASRRTLYYGYT
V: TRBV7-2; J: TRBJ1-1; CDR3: ASSLGQGAAF
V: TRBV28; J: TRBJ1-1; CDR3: ASSPAFGGTEAF
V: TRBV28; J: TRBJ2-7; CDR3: ASSLYLGGEQY
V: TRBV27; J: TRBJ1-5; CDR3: ASSLGNLRNSNQPQH
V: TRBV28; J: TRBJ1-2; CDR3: ASSLRGSGQGSHGYT
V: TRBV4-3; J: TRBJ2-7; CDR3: ASSQDHPGVAPYEQY
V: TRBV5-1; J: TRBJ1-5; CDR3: ASSLGSNQPQH
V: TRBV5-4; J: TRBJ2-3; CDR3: ASSFRTGSTDTQY
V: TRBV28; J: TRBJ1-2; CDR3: ASSSGQVYGYT
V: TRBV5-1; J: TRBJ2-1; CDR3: ASSQSPGNEQF
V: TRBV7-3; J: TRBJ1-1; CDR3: ASAQTGNTEAF
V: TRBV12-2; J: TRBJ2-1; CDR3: ASRLRTRGAVDNNEQF
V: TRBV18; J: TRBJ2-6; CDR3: ASSPGSSGANVLT
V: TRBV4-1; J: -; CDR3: ASSQDQGLVYEQY
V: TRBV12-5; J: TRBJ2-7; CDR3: ASGLGLDRGEQY
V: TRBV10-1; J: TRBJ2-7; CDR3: ASSEGTVSSYEQY
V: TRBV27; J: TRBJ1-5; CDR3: ASSLVGDNQPQH
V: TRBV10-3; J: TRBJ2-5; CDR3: AISDYGSGETQY
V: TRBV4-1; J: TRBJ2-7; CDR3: ASSPTSGYEQY
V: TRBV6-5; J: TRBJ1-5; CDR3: ASSLTGAQPQH
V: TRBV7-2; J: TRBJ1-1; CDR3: ASSLATQSTWGAAF
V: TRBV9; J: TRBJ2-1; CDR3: ASSPSGLAGRWNEQF
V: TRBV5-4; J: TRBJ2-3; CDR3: ASSLEGGTDTQY